The next 13 T cell receptor beta chains were all read from a single sample in a study of blood T cell repertoires in COVID-19. Generated by immunoSEQ multiplex PCR, the TCRdb table keeps only in-frame clones and is missing some. The sample consists of 250,000 to 300,000 clones, 85% to 90% of them appearing once. Sequencing was done on a sample of peripheral blood. The receptors here all came from a man in his forties or fifties with acute or convalescent COVID-19.

V usage is TRBV2 and J usage is TRBJ2-7; tentatively, D is TRBD2 (5 bases). Deletions cut 3 bases from V and 9 bases from J, with 24 bases between. CDR3 length: 16 residues. Germline V gene data show CDR1 as SNHLY and CDR2 as FYNNEI. The CDR3 loop is CASSDPGRVEAIVQYF. CDR3 bases: TGTGCCAGCAGTGATCCCGGGCGGGTGGAGGCTATTGTGCAGTACTTC.

This rearrangement joins TRBV2 to TRBJ1-4; D is ambiguous. Looked up from germline, CDR1 is SNHLY and CDR2 is FYNNEI. V shed 4 bases and J shed 5 bases, with 8 bases lying between them. This CDR3 is built from 13 residues. The DNA for the CDR3 is TGTGCCAGCAGTGCGGACTCAAATGAAAAACTGTTTTTT. Amino acids: CASSADSNEKLFF.

The rearrangement uses TRBV7-2 and TRBJ2-7; the D gene is possibly TRBD2 (5 bases). Germline-derived CDR1 and CDR2 are SGHTA and FQGNSA. This CDR3 is built from 14 residues. V was trimmed by 5 bases and J by 6 bases, leaving 17 bases between them. CDR3 nucleotides: TGTGCCAGCAGCCCCGGTTGGAGGTCTGGCGAGCAGTACTTC. The encoded protein is CASSPGWRSGEQYF. Based on the CDR3 plus reference TRBV7-2 and TRBJ2-7, the full variable domain is GAGVSQSPSNKVTEKGKDVELRCDPISGHTALYWYRQSLGQGLEFLIYFQGNSAPDKSGLPSDRFSAERTGGSVSTLTIQRTQQEDSAVYLCASSPGWRSGEQYFGPGTRLTVT.

This rearrangement joins TRBV5-1 to TRBJ2-3; D remains unclear. Germline V gene data show CDR1 as SGHRS and CDR2 as YFSETQ. The CDR3 spans 16 residues. V lost 0 bases and J 0 bases, leaving 11 bases between the germline ends. In DNA, the CDR3 is TGCGCCAGCAGCTTGGCTGTACTTACTAGCACAGATACGCAGTATTTT. This gives the protein CASSLAVLTSTDTQYF.

The chain links TRBV4-2 to TRBJ2-7, with D possibly matching TRBD1 (5 bases). The V gene's germline CDR1 is LGHNA and CDR2 YNFKEQ. This CDR3 spans 15 amino acids. Deletions cut 2 bases from V and 4 bases from J, with 15 bases between. CDR3 residues: CASSQLDIMGYEQYF. CDR3 sequence (DNA): TGTGCCAGCAGCCAATTGGACATTATGGGGTACGAGCAGTACTTC.

The chain combines TRBV5-6 with TRBJ2-7, with a possible D match to TRBD1 (5 bases). The CDR3 sequence is 16 residues long. V was trimmed by 0 bases and J by 7 bases, leaving 20 bases between them. Germline lookup yields CDR1 SGHDT and CDR2 YYEEEE. The CDR3 spells CASSLAGQGYPREQYF. The CDR3, as DNA: TGTGCCAGCAGCTTGGCCGGGCAGGGTTACCCTCGAGAGCAGTACTTC.

The chain links TRBV6-5 to TRBJ1-2, with D tentatively TRBD1 (6 bases). CDR3 size: 15 residues. CDR1 is MNHEY and CDR2 is SVGAGI in the germline V gene. Trimming left V 7 bases short and J 4 bases short, with 19 bases between. This CDR3 is CASTPSRGAIYGYTF. CDR3 nucleotide sequence: TGTGCCAGCACTCCTTCCCGGGGGGCGATCTATGGCTACACCTTC.

This rearrangement joins TRBV19 to TRBJ1-1; 8 bases are shared with TRBD1. Trimming at V came to 5 bases and at J to 5 bases, leaving 13 bases not matched to a gene. Germline loops: CDR1 LNHDA, CDR2 SQIVND (reference sequence). The CDR3 has 16 residues. The CDR3 is CASSPELDRVGTEAFF. As DNA, the CDR3 is TGTGCCAGTAGTCCGGAACTGGACAGGGTAGGGACTGAAGCTTTCTTT.

V and J are TRBV12-3 or TRBV12-4 and TRBJ1-1; the match to TRBD1 covers 7 bases. The CDR3 loop spans 11 amino acids. The J segment lost 8 bases and the V segment lost 5 bases, leaving 2 bases of the junction unmatched. CDR3 bases: TGTGCCAGCAGTACAGGGGTGGAAGCTTTCTTT. Encoded protein: CASSTGVEAFF.

V gene TRBV6-5 combines with J gene TRBJ2-2; possible D gene TRBD1, 6 bases. Germline assignment: CDR1 MNHEY and CDR2 SVGAGI. The V and J ends lost 5 bases and 8 bases respectively, with 15 bases between them. CDR3 length equals 14 residues. The CDR3 sequence is CASSPDRNSGELFF. Here the CDR3 DNA reads TGTGCCAGCAGTCCCGACAGGAACAGTGGGGAGCTGTTTTTT.

The chain uses TRBV2 and TRBJ2-2; D is perhaps TRBD1 (6 bases). The germline CDR1 and CDR2 sequences are SNHLY and FYNNEI. The CDR3 consists of 14 residues. V was shortened by 4 bases and J by 7 bases, with 13 bases between the two germline ends. CDR3 sequence (DNA): TGTGCCAGCAGTGCCCAGGGGCTTTTCGGGGAGCTGTTTTTT. Its translation is CASSAQGLFGELFF.

The chain couples TRBV12-5 to TRBJ1-4, with D tentatively TRBD1 (6 bases). The CDR3 consists of 16 residues. Germline V lookup: CDR1 LGHNT, CDR2 FRNRAP. The V gene lost 6 bases and the J gene lost 0 bases, with 14 bases spanning the gap. The CDR3 DNA follows: TGTGCTAGTGGGCCCCTGGACAGTGCAACTAATGAAAAACTGTTTTTT. As protein: CASGPLDSATNEKLFF.

This chain links TRBV6-2 or TRBV6-3 with TRBJ2-4, with TRBD1 matching over 7 bases. Germline values: CDR1 MNHEY, CDR2 SVGEGT. The ends lost 2 bases at V and 0 bases at J; junction bases unmatched: 13. This CDR3 region has 19 residues. CDR3: CASSYSRDSYGLAKNIQYF. DNA of the CDR3: TGTGCCAGCAGTTACAGTAGGGACAGTTACGGTCTAGCCAAAAACATTCAGTACTTC.